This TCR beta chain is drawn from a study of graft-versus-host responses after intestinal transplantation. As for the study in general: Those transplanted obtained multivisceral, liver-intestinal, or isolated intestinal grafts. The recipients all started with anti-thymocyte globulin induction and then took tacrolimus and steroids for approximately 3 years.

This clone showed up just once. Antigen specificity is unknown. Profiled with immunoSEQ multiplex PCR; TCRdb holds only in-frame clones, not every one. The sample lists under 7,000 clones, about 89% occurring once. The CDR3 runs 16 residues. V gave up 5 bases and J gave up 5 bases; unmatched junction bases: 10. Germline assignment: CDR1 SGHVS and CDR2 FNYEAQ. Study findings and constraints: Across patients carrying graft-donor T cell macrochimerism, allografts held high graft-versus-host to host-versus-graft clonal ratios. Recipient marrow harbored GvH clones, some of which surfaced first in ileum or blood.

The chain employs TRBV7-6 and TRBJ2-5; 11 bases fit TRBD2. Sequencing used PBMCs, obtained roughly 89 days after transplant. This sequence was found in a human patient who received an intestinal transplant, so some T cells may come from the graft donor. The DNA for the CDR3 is TGTGCCAGCAGCCCATATAGCGGGGGGGCGGGCGAGACCCAGTACTTC. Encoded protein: CASSPYSGGAGETQYF.